This T cell receptor beta chain was captured by sequencing in a study of cytomegalovirus exposure and HLA in healthy donors. The CDR3 totals 16 residues. The germline CDR1 and CDR2 sequences are SGHNT and YYREEE (reference sequence). Trimming removed 4 bases at V and 0 bases at J, with 13 bases between. The protocol was immunoSEQ multiplex PCR, while the TCRdb copy is restricted to in-frame clones and leaves out a portion. Of over 110,000 clones listed, 70% to 90% are singletons. Broader study findings: Confirmation was obtained in vitro that a few CMV-associated chains are specific for CMV antigens. Cytomegalovirus-associated status was assigned to 164 TCR beta chains. Most sequenced TCRs were rare (though some public TCRs occurred in many donors).

A 120-subject validation cohort, separate from the approximately 720-subject first cohort, supplied the donors. Turning to this clone: Antigen specificity is unknown.

The sequencing input was PBMCs. The chain has TRBV5-4 and TRBJ1-4, with D possibly matching TRBD1 (6 bases). The receptor comes from a man between 18 and 35 years old in good health and CMV-seropositive. The CDR3 DNA follows: TGTGCCAGCAGCACGAAACAGGGAGCAACTAATGAAAAACTGTTTTTT. Amino acid sequence: CASSTKQGATNEKLFF. Filled out from reference TRBV5-4 and TRBJ1-4, the complete variable domain reads ETGVTQSPTHLIKTRGQQVTLRCSSQSGHNTVSWYQQALGQGPQFIFQYYREEENGRGNFPPRFSGLQFPNYSSELNVNALELDDSALYLCASSTKQGATNEKLFFGSGTQLSVL.